Listed below are T cell receptor beta chains from one sample, sequenced in a study of PD-L1 blockade in urothelial cancer. The assay was immunoSEQ multiplex PCR, and TCRdb's table has in-frame clones only and misses some. The table records 70,000 to 95,000 clones, roughly 84% of them present only once. Sequenced material: PBMCs, taken around atezolizumab (anti-PD-L1) treatment. Every receptor here comes from a man in his sixties with urothelial cancer. Both conserved end residues are part of each CDR3. The order of the fields is D gene, V gene, J gene, clone size, CDR3 DNA, CDR3 protein. D genes are given only for firm matches. Not every row has a clone size; where given, it reads once, few, many or a size class.

-	TRBV7-2	TRBJ1-4	-	TGTGCCAGCAGCACTTCGACAGCGAGTAATGAAAAACTGTTTTTT	CASSTSTASNEKLFF
-	TRBV7-6	TRBJ1-2	-	TGTGCCAGCAGTTCACAGCCGGGATATGGCTACACCTTC	CASSSQPGYGYTF
TRBD2	TRBV9	TRBJ2-1	-	TGTGCCAGCAACAGCCCACGAGCGGGAGCTTTCAGCTCCTACAATGAGCAGTTCTTC	CASNSPRAGAFSSYNEQFF
-	TRBV6-5	TRBJ2-5	-	TGTGCCAGCCAGCGGACCCTAGGAGAGACCCAGTACTTC	CASQRTLGETQYF
-	TRBV21-1	TRBJ1-6	-	TGTGACATAACCGCCGGGACAGCGAATTCACCCCTCCACTTT	CDITAGTANSPLHF
TRBD1	TRBV5-1	TRBJ1-4	-	TGCGCCAGCAGCTTGACCGGGACAGGGAATTTTGGTGAAAAACTGTTTTTT	CASSLTGTGNFGEKLFF
-	TRBV4-1	TRBJ2-3	-	TGCGCCAGCAGCCAAGAGCGTACGGGTAGTGGCGCAGATACGCAGTATTTT	CASSQERTGSGADTQYF
-	TRBV30	TRBJ1-2	once	TGTGCCTGGACTCAAGGGGCGCACGGCTACACCTTC	CAWTQGAHGYTF
TRBD2	TRBV5-1	TRBJ2-3	-	TGCGCCAGCAGCCCCGGACTAGCGGGGGGGGATAGCACAGATGCGCAGTATTTT	CASSPGLAGGDSTDAQYF
TRBD2	TRBV5-1	TRBJ2-7	-	TGCGCCAGCAGCTTCGGGACTAACTACGAGCAGTACTTC	CASSFGTNYEQYF
-	TRBV7-8	TRBJ1-4	-	TGTGCCAGCAGCTTACGTACCGGGACAAATGAAAAACTGTTTTTT	CASSLRTGTNEKLFF
-	TRBV20-1	TRBJ1-1	-	TGCAGTGCTAAAACAGTCTCTGAAGCTTTCTTT	CSAKTVSEAFF
-	TRBV7-8	TRBJ1-1	-	TGTGCCAGCAGCCCCCGGGAGGGAAACACTGAAGCTTTCTTT	CASSPREGNTEAFF
TRBD1	TRBV28	TRBJ1-2	-	TGTGCCAGCAGTTTCGATTTCCCGGGACAGGGGGCGCGTGGCTACACCTTC	CASSFDFPGQGARGYTF
-	TRBV27	TRBJ1-5	-	TGTGCCAGCAGTCCACTTTCGGGCAATCAGCCCCAGCATTTT	CASSPLSGNQPQHF
TRBD1	TRBV7-7	TRBJ2-2	-	TGTGCCAGCAGCTCCGGGACAGGGTCCACCGGGGAGCTGTTTTTT	CASSSGTGSTGELFF
-	TRBV5-1	TRBJ2-5	-	TGCGCCAGCAAGCTCCAAGAGACCCAGTACTTC	CASKLQETQYF
TRBD1	TRBV9	TRBJ2-7	medium-sized	TGTGCCAGCAGCGTAGACGGCAGGGGGTGGGAGCAGTACTTC	CASSVDGRGWEQYF
-	TRBV5-5	TRBJ2-7	-	TGTGCCAGCAGCTTATACCGGAGTTTGATCACCTACGAGCAGTACTTC	CASSLYRSLITYEQYF
TRBD1	TRBV5-4	TRBJ2-1	-	TGTGCCAGCAGCTTAGGGGGCTCGGACAATGAGCAGTTCTTC	CASSLGGSDNEQFF
TRBD1	TRBV19	TRBJ1-5	-	TGTGCCAGTAGTACGGGACAGGGGGTCCGTCAGCCCCAGCATTTT	CASSTGQGVRQPQHF
TRBD1	TRBV5-1	TRBJ2-3	-	TGCGCCAGCAGCTTGGGGGACAGGAGCGTTGGGAATACGCAGTATTTT	CASSLGDRSVGNTQYF
TRBD2	TRBV5-5	TRBJ2-7	few	TGTGCCAGCAGCTTGGGGACTAGCGGGGGGAACGAGCAGTACTTC	CASSLGTSGGNEQYF
TRBD1	TRBV11-2	TRBJ2-1	-	TGTGCCAGCAGCTTAGTGGGACAGGGATCCTACAATGAGCAGTTCTTC	CASSLVGQGSYNEQFF
TRBD1	TRBV5-1	TRBJ2-5	once	TGCGCCAGCAGAGGGACAGGGATATCCCAAGAGACCCAGTACTTC	CASRGTGISQETQYF
-	TRBV9	TRBJ2-7	-	TGTGCCAGCAGCCTTCGGGACTCCGGAACCTACGAGCAGTACTTC	CASSLRDSGTYEQYF
-	TRBV28	TRBJ2-6	-	TGTGCCAGCAGTACGAGTAGCTCTGGGGCCAACGTCCTGACTTTC	CASSTSSSGANVLTF
-	TRBV21-1	TRBJ1-5	once	TGTGCCAGCAGCAAAGCGCGACGGGCAGGGGGCATTCAGCCCCAGCATTTT	CASSKARRAGGIQPQHF
-	TRBV7-2	TRBJ2-5	-	TGTGCCAGCAGCTTCCAAGGGGGTCCGGAGACCCAGTACTTC	CASSFQGGPETQYF
-	TRBV6-5	TRBJ2-2	-	TGTGCCAGCAGTTACGTCATGACACGGTTCACCGGGGAGCTGTTTTTT	CASSYVMTRFTGELFF
-	TRBV9	TRBJ2-7	-	TGTGCCAGCAGCGTAGCAGCTAGCGCGTCCTACGAGCAGTACTTC	CASSVAASASYEQYF
-	TRBV5-4	TRBJ2-2	-	TGTGCCAGCAGCTTGGACAGGGCGAACACCGGGGAGCTGTTTTTT	CASSLDRANTGELFF
TRBD1	TRBV6-5	TRBJ1-2	-	TGTGCCAGCAGGGACAGGGGCGGTGGCTACACCTTC	CASRDRGGGYTF
TRBD1	TRBV29-1	TRBJ2-2	few	TGCAGCGCTACCACAGGGGGCACCGGGGAGCTGTTTTTT	CSATTGGTGELFF
TRBD1	TRBV18	TRBJ1-6	-	TGTGCCAGCTCACCTCCAGGACAGGGCTATAATTCACCCCTCCACTTT	CASSPPGQGYNSPLHF
-	TRBV5-1	TRBJ2-2	-	TGCGCCAGCAGCTCGAAGGGCCAGGGGTCACACACCGGGGAGCTGTTTTTT	CASSSKGQGSHTGELFF
TRBD1	TRBV7-9	TRBJ2-7	-	TGTGCCAGCAGCGCCGTGTTGACAGGGGGGAGCTACGAGCAGTACTTC	CASSAVLTGGSYEQYF
-	TRBV6-6	TRBJ2-5	-	TGTGCCAGCAGTTTCGAGCGGTGGGGTGGAGAGACCCAGTACTTC	CASSFERWGGETQYF
-	TRBV6-6	TRBJ2-3	-	TGTGCCAGCAGTTCTCCACCCATAGCCACAGATACGCAGTATTTT	CASSSPPIATDTQYF
-	TRBV10-1	TRBJ2-2	-	TGCGCCAGCAGTGACAGGATGTACACCGGGGAGCTGTTTTTT	CASSDRMYTGELFF
-	TRBV9	TRBJ2-7	few	TGTGCCAGCAGCCCCCAGGTGAACTCCTACGAGCAGTACTTC	CASSPQVNSYEQYF
TRBD1	TRBV29-1	TRBJ1-4	-	TGCAGCGGAAGGGGACAGGCTAATGAAAAACTGTTTTTT	CSGRGQANEKLFF
TRBD2	TRBV5-4	TRBJ2-7	-	TGTGCCAGCAGCTTCCGCGGGGGAGGGTACGAGCAGTACTTC	CASSFRGGGYEQYF
TRBD1	TRBV11-1	TRBJ2-5	-	TGTGCCAGCAGCTTAGGTCAAGGACAGGGGGCCGGGGAGACCCAGTACTTC	CASSLGQGQGAGETQYF
TRBD2	TRBV5-4	TRBJ2-3	-	TGTGCCAGCAGCTTGGGGGGGTCGCCTAGCGGGAGGGCCGGCACAGATACGCAGTATTTT	CASSLGGSPSGRAGTDTQYF
-	TRBV18	TRBJ1-2	-	TGTGCCAGCTCATTGGATGTGGGGGGTTCGAACTATGGCTACACCTTC	CASSLDVGGSNYGYTF
TRBD1	TRBV7-9	TRBJ1-2	-	TGTGCCGCACAAATTTTGGGACAGGGGAATGGCTACACCTTC	CAAQILGQGNGYTF
TRBD1	TRBV4-1	TRBJ2-7	-	TGCGCCAGCAGCCAGCCCCGGGACAGGGGGCTGCAGTACTTC	CASSQPRDRGLQYF
-	TRBV4-2	TRBJ2-1	once	TGTGCCAGCAGCCAAGGCCCAGGAGGAGGTGAGCAGTTCTTC	CASSQGPGGGEQFF
-	TRBV28	TRBJ1-3	once	TGTGCCAGCAGTTTGTGGGGGGAGAGACACACCATATATTTT	CASSLWGERHTIYF